The source of this T cell receptor (beta chain) is a study of blood T cells in healthy people across ages. Extraction of total RNA produced a minimum of 5.5 micrograms from each sample. A second roughly 7 to 11 cycle PCR used barcoded and J-beta primers. Using its own MiXCR run on the 5' RACE reads, TCRdb lists one record per CDR3 protein. In the table there are fewer than 2,000,000 distinct CDR3 sequences, about 31% of which are singletons. Germline-derived CDR1 and CDR2 are MNHEY and SVGEGT. Trimming stripped 4 bases from V and 4 bases from J, with 11 bases between. The length of the CDR3 is 14 residues.

V and J are TRBV6-2 or TRBV6-3 and TRBJ2-1; no definite D call. This clonotype was obtained from a woman aged 25-40 years in good health. Sequenced input: blood. The CDR3, as DNA: TGTGCCAGCAGTTGCGGCGGTAATTACAATGAGCAGTTCTTC. It yields the protein CASSCGGNYNEQFF.